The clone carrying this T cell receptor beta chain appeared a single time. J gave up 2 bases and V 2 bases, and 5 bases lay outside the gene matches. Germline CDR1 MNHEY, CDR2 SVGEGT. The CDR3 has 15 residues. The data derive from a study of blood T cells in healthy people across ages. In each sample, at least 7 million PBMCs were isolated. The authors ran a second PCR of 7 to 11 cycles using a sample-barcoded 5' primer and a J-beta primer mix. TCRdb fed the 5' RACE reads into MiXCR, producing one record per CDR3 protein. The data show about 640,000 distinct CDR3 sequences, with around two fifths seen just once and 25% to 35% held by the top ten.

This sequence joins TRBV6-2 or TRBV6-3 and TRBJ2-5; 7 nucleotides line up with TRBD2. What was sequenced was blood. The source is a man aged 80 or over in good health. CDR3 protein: CASSYLASGQETQYF. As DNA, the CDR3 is TGTGCCAGCAGTTACCTTGCTAGCGGACAAGAGACCCAGTACTTC.